These 7 T cell receptor beta chains were sequenced from one sample in a study of shared clonotypes between healthy human individuals. Assay used: immunoSEQ multiplex PCR; TCRdb lists only in-frame clones, some missing. The sample contains around 700,000 clones, roughly 70% of which appear only once. The sequencing sample was made of memory CD4+ T cells sorted from blood. As for subset: CD45RA-negative fraction. These receptors were obtained from a woman aged 30 to 39 in good health.

The chain combines TRBV7-3 with TRBJ1-2; 8 nucleotides match TRBD1. V trimming: 3 bases; J trimming: 7 bases; junction bases outside the gene matches: 10. This CDR3 comprises 15 residues. Germline CDR1 SGHTA, CDR2 FQGTGA. The CDR3 nucleotides read TGTGCCAGCAGCTTGAGCCTGACAGGGGCCAGTGGCTACACCTTC. It codes for CASSLSLTGASGYTF.

This chain connects TRBV19 to TRBJ1-3, with 9 bases identical to TRBD1. Germline V gene sequence: CDR1 LNHDA, CDR2 SQIVND (reference sequence). The CDR3 is 14 residues long. Trimming cost V 5 bases and J 1 base; bases outside gene matches: 0. The CDR3 nucleotides are TGTGCCAGTAGTGGGACAGGGTCTGGAAACACCATATATTTT. Translation: CASSGTGSGNTIYF.

This clone has only a few counts. The chain joins TRBV9 to TRBJ1-6; D is unresolved. The CDR3 has 14 residues. Germline V gives CDR1 SGDLS, CDR2 YYNGEE. V lost 0 bases and J lost 2, with 3 bases in between. CDR3 protein: CASSVGTYNSPLHF. CDR3 nucleotide sequence: TGTGCCAGCAGCGTAGGGACCTATAATTCACCCCTCCACTTT. Complete variable domain (other parts from reference TRBV9 and TRBJ1-6): DSGVTQTPKHLITATGQRVTLRCSPRSGDLSVYWYQQSLDQGLQFLIQYYNGEERAKGNILERFSAQQFPDLHSELNLSSLELGDSALYFCASSVGTYNSPLHFGNGTRLTVT.

The chain uses TRBV27 and TRBJ2-2, with D hard to call. From germline, CDR1 is MNHEY and CDR2 SMNVEV (reference sequence). There are 15 residues in the CDR3. Trimming took 4 bases from V and 3 from J, leaving 12 bases between them. CDR3: CASSSSGSYTGELFF. Written as DNA, the CDR3 is TGTGCCAGCAGTTCGTCCGGATCCTACACCGGGGAGCTGTTTTTT.

This chain uses TRBV5-1 with TRBJ1-2, with a possible D match to TRBD1 (5 bases). With 0 bases removed from V and 8 bases from J, the gap between germline ends came to 11 bases. The CDR3 covers 13 residues. CDR1 and CDR2 from the germline V gene are SGHRS and YFSETQ. This CDR3 is CASSLDRGRGYTF. In DNA form, the CDR3 reads TGCGCCAGCAGCTTGGACCGGGGCCGGGGCTACACCTTC.

The genes are TRBV29-1 and TRBJ1-1, with no clear D. CDR3 length: 14 residues. V lost 7 bases and J lost 1, with 16 bases in between. In germline, CDR1 is SQVTM, CDR2 ANQGSEA. In nucleotides, the CDR3 is TGCAGCGCCGCCGGAAGGTCAGGGAACACTGAAGCTTTCTTT. Its translation is CSAAGRSGNTEAFF.

A few counts support this clone. The CDR3 reads CASSSPGVGNYGYTF. The CDR3 DNA reads as TGTGCCAGCAGCTCACCAGGGGTCGGAAACTATGGCTACACCTTC. This chain links TRBV11-2 with TRBJ1-2, with D perhaps TRBD1 (6 bases). Per germline, CDR1 SGHAT and CDR2 FQNNGV. Trimming removed 4 bases from V and 2 bases from J, with 14 bases in between. The CDR3 contains 15 residues.